This T cell receptor beta chain originates from a study of blood T cell repertoires in COVID-19. Across the study: Spain, Italy and the United States supplied samples that represented acute and convalescent COVID-19. From T cells, B-cell-depleted T cells, or PBMCs came the material, which was cDNA or gDNA.

This clone has only a few counts. The germline gives CDR1 SQVTM, CDR2 ANQGSEA. Trimming removed 4 bases at V and 4 bases at J, with 11 bases between. The CDR3 runs to 13 residues. Authors' processing steps: By means of reference gene primer amplification, nucleated cell counts were estimated. Repertoires were generated with immunoSEQ multiplex PCR, while TCRdb's copy carries only in-frame clones and drops some. V and J calls and clone size are those listed in that table; D and trimming were worked out from the DNA. The sample shows 120,000 or so clones, about 86% of them seen only once. The TCR was taken from a woman between 45 and 65 years old with acute or convalescent COVID-19. The sample comprised peripheral blood. This chain connects TRBV29-1 to TRBJ1-5; no reliable D call. The CDR3 DNA follows: TGCAGCGTTGGGGAGCCAGGAAATCAGCCCCAGCATTTT. Encoded protein: CSVGEPGNQPQHF.